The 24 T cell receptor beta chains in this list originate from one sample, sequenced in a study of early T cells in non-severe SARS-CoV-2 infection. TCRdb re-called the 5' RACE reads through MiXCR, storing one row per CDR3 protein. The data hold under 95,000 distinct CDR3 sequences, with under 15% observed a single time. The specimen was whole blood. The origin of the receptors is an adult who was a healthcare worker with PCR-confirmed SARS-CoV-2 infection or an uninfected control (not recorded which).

The CDR3 DNA follows: TGCGCCAGCAGTGAGTCAACGGGAGAGACCCAGTACTTC. Residues: CASSESTGETQYF. The rearrangement joins TRBV10-1 to TRBJ2-5; no clear D. The germline gives CDR1 WNHNN, CDR2 SYGVQD (reference sequence). Trimming took 0 bases from V and 4 from J, leaving 6 bases between them. The CDR3 sequence is 13 residues long.

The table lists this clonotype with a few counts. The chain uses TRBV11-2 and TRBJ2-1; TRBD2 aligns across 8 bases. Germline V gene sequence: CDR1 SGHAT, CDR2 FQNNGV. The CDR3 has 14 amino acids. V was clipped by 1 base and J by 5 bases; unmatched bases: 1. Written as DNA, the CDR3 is TGTGCCAGCAGCTTAGCGACTAGCGACAATGAGCAGTTCTTC. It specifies CASSLATSDNEQFF.

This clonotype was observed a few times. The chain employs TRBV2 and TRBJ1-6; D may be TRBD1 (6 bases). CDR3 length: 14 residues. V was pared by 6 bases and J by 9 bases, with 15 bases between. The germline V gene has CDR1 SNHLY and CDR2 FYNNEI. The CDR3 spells CASSRDILGSPLHF. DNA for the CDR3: TGTGCCAGCAGCCGGGACATACTAGGTTCACCCCTCCACTTT.

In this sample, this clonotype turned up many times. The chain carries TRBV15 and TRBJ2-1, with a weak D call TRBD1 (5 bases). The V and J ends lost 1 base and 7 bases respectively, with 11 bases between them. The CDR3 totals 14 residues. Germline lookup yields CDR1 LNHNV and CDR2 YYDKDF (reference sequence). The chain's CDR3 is CATSRAGMGNEQFF. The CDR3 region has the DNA TGTGCCACCAGCAGAGCAGGGATGGGGAATGAGCAGTTCTTC.

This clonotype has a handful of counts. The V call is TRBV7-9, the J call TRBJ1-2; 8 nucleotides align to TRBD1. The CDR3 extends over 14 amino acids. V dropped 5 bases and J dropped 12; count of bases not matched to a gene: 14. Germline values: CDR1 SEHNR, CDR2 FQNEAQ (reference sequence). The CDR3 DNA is TGTGCCAGCAGCCGGAATATTAGGGACAGGCTTAACACCTTC. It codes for CASSRNIRDRLNTF.

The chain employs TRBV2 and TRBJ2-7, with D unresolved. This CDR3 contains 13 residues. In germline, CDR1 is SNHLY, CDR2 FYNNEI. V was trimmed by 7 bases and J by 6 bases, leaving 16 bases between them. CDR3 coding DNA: TGTGCCAGCATTGCGTCCCGTAATCGCGAGCAGTACTTC. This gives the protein CASIASRNREQYF.

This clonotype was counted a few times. The CDR3 loop is CASTPTGRGYEQYF. CDR3 coding DNA: TGTGCCAGCACCCCGACAGGGAGGGGCTATGAGCAGTACTTC. V and J are TRBV12-3 or TRBV12-4 and TRBJ2-7; D possibly matches TRBD1 or TRBD2 (7 bases each). This CDR3 is 14 amino acids long. The V end lost 7 bases, the J end lost 7 bases, and 20 bases lay between the germline ends.

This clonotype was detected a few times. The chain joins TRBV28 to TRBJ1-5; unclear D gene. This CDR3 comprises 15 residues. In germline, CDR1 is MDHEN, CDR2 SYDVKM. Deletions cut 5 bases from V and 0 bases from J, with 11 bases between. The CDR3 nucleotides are TGTGCCAGCAGTACCCATGCAGGTAGCAATCAGCCCCAGCATTTT. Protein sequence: CASSTHAGSNQPQHF.

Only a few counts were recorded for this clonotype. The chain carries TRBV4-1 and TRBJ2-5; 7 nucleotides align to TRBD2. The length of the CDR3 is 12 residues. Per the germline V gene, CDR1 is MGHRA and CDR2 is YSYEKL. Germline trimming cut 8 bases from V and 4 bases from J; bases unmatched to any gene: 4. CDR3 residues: CASEGRGETQYF. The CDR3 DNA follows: TGCGCCAGCGAGGGGAGGGGAGAGACCCAGTACTTC.

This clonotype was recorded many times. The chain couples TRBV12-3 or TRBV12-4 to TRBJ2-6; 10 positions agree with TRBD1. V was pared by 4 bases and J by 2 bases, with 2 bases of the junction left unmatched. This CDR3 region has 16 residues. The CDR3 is CASSSGTGAGANVLTF. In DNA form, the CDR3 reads TGTGCCAGCAGTTCCGGGACAGGGGCTGGGGCCAACGTCCTGACTTTC.

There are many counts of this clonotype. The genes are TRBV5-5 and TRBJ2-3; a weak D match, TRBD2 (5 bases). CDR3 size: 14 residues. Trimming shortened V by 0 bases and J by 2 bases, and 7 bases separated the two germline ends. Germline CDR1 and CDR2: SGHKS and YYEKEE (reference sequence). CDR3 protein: CASSLAGSTDTQYF. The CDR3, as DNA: TGTGCCAGCAGCTTGGCGGGGTCCACAGATACGCAGTATTTT. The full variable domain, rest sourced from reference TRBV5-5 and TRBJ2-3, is DAGVTQSPTHLIKTRGQQVTLRCSPISGHKSVSWYQQVLGQGPQFIFQYYEKEERGRGNFPDRFSARQFPNYSSELNVNALLLGDSALYLCASSLAGSTDTQYFGPGTRLTVL.

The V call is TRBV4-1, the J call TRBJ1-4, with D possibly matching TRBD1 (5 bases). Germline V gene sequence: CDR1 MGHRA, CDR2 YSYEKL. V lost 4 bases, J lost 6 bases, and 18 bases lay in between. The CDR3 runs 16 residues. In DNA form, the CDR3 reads TGCGCCAGCAGCCGGTCCTCATTGGGGGATTATGAAAAACTGTTTTTT. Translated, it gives CASSRSSLGDYEKLFF.

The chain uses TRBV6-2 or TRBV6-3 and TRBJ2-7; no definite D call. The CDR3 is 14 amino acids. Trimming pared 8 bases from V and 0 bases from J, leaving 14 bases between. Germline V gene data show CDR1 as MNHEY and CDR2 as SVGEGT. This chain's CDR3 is CASAHDQSSYEQYF. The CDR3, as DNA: TGTGCCAGCGCACACGACCAGAGCTCCTACGAGCAGTACTTC.

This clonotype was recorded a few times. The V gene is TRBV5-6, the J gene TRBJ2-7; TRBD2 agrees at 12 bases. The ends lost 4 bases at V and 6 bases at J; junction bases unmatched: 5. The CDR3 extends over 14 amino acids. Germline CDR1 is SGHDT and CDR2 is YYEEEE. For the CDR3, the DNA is TGTGCCAGCAGCGATCTAGCGGGAGGGGGCGAGCAGTACTTC. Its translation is CASSDLAGGGEQYF. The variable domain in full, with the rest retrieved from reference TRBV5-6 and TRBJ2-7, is DAGVTQSPTHLIKTRGQQVTLRCSPKSGHDTVSWYQQALGQGPQFIFQYYEEEERQRGNFPDRFSGHQFPNYSSELNVNALLLGDSALYLCASSDLAGGGEQYFGPGTRLTVT.

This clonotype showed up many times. In DNA, the CDR3 is TGTGCCAGCAGCGTAGCTACTGGGGGCAATGAGCAGTTCTTC. Protein sequence: CASSVATGGNEQFF. The chain uses TRBV9 and TRBJ2-1; perhaps D is TRBD1 or TRBD2 (5 bases each). The CDR3 spans 14 residues. Deletions cut 0 bases from V and 6 bases from J, with 10 bases between. In germline, CDR1 is SGDLS, CDR2 YYNGEE.

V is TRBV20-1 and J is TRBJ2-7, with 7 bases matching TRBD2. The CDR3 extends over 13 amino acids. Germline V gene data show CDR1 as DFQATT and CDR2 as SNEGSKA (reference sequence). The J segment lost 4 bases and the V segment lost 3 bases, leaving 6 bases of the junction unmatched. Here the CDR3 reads CSASGRSEYEQYF. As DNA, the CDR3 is TGCAGTGCTAGCGGGAGGAGCGAGTACGAGCAGTACTTC.

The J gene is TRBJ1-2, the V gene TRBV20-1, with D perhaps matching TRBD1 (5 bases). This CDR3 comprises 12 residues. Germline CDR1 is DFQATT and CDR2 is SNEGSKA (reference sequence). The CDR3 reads CRAVGREYGYTF. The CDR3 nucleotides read TGCAGGGCGGTGGGCAGGGAGTATGGCTACACCTTC.

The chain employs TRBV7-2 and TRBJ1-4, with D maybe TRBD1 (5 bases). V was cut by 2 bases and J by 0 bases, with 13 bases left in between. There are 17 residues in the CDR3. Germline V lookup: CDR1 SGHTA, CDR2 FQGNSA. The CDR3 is CASSLWGRFATNEKLFF. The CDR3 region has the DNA TGTGCCAGCAGCTTATGGGGCAGGTTTGCAACTAATGAAAAACTGTTTTTT. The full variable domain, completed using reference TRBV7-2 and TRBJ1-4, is GAGVSQSPSNKVTEKGKDVELRCDPISGHTALYWYRQSLGQGLEFLIYFQGNSAPDKSGLPSDRFSAERTGGSVSTLTIQRTQQEDSAVYLCASSLWGRFATNEKLFFGSGTQLSVL.

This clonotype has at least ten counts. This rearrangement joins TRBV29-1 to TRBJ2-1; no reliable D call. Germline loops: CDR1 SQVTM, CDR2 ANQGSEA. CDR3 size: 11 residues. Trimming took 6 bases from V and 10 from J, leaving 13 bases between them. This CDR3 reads CSVEKGGEQFF. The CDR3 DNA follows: TGCAGCGTAGAGAAGGGTGGAGAGCAGTTCTTC.

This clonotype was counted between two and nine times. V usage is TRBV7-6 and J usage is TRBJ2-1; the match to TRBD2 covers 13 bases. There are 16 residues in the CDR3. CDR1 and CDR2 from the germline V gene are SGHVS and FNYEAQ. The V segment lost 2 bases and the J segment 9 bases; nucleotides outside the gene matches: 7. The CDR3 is CASSLWTSGSRAEQFF. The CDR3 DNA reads TGTGCCAGCAGCTTATGGACTAGCGGGAGTAGAGCTGAGCAGTTCTTC.

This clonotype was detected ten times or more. The CDR3 region is CASQRIRGQVETQYF. The DNA of the CDR3 is TGTGCCAGCCAAAGAATCAGGGGGCAGGTGGAGACCCAGTACTTC. The V and J genes are TRBV2 and TRBJ2-5; 8 nucleotides match TRBD1. CDR3 length equals 15 residues. With V trimmed by 8 bases and J by 5 bases, 13 bases remained unmatched. CDR1 and CDR2 (germline): SNHLY, FYNNEI.

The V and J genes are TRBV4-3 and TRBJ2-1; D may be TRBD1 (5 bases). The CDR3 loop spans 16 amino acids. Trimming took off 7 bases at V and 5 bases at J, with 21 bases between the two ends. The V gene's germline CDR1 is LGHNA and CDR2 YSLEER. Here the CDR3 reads CASTPTAGPGDNEQFF. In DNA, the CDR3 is TGCGCCAGCACCCCAACAGCAGGGCCAGGAGACAATGAGCAGTTCTTC.

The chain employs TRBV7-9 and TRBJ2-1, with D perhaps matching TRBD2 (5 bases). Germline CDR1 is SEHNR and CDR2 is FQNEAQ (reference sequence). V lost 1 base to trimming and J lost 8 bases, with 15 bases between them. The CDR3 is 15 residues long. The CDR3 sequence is CASSLDWGDVHEQFF. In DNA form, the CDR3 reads TGTGCCAGCAGCTTAGATTGGGGAGACGTCCATGAGCAGTTCTTC.

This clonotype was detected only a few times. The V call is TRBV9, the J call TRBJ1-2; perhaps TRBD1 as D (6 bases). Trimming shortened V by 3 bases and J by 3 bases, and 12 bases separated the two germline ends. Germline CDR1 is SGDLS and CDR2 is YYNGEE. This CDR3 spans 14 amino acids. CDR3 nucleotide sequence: TGTGCCAGCAGCGAGAGACAGGAGTACTATGGCTACACCTTC. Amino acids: CASSERQEYYGYTF.